The 26 T cell receptor beta chains in this list originate from one sample, sequenced in a study of blood T cell repertoires in COVID-19. The assay was immunoSEQ multiplex PCR, and TCRdb's table has in-frame clones only and misses some. The sample has 150,000 to 200,000 clones, about 85% seen once. The sample was PBMCs or T cells enriched from blood (not recorded which). These receptors all come from a man aged 40-49 years who had recovered from COVID-19.

The chain carries TRBV7-9 and TRBJ2-2; TRBD1 aligns across 11 bases. V shed 6 bases, J shed 0 bases, and the junction held 6 bases outside the gene matches. From germline, CDR1 is SEHNR and CDR2 FQNEAQ (reference sequence). The CDR3 is made up of 17 amino acids. The CDR3 is CASRWDRGKANTGELFF. In nucleotides, the CDR3 is TGTGCCAGCAGATGGGACAGGGGGAAGGCGAACACCGGGGAGCTGTTTTTT.

V usage is TRBV2 and J usage is TRBJ2-1; the D gene is possibly TRBD2 (5 bases). The CDR3 loop spans 11 amino acids. The V and J ends lost 3 bases and 11 bases respectively, with 8 bases between them. The germline CDR1 and CDR2 sequences are SNHLY and FYNNEI. The CDR3 sequence: CASSDGGQQFF. CDR3 DNA: TGTGCCAGCAGTGATGGAGGCCAGCAGTTCTTC.

V and J are TRBV15 and TRBJ2-5; D is perhaps TRBD1 (5 bases). CDR1 and CDR2 (germline): LNHNV, YYDKDF (reference sequence). V was cut by 0 bases and J by 5 bases, with 7 bases left in between. The length of the CDR3 is 13 residues. CDR3 sequence: CATSREGVETQYF. The CDR3 nucleotides read TGTGCCACCAGCAGAGAAGGGGTGGAGACCCAGTACTTC.

The V gene is TRBV29-1, the J gene TRBJ1-2, with TRBD1 identical over 8 bases. CDR1 and CDR2 from the germline V gene are SQVTM and ANQGSEA. V lost 0 bases, J lost 4 bases, and 13 bases stayed unmatched. The CDR3 is made up of 17 amino acids. The CDR3, as DNA: TGCAGCGTTGAAGAGACCACGTCCGGGACAGGCTCCTATGGCTACACCTTC. Its protein product is CSVEETTSGTGSYGYTF.

The rearrangement links TRBV28 to TRBJ2-7, with D possibly being TRBD2 (6 bases). Looked up from germline, CDR1 is MDHEN and CDR2 is SYDVKM. The V end was cut by 9 bases, the J end by 4 bases, with 16 bases between. The CDR3 length is 13 residues. In DNA form, the CDR3 reads TGTGCCAGTACCCGCCGGAGGGGATACGAGCAGTACTTC. This sequence encodes CASTRRRGYEQYF. The whole variable domain, remainder taken from reference TRBV28 and TRBJ2-7, is DVKVTQSSRYLVKRTGEKVFLECVQDMDHENMFWYRQDPGLGLRLIYFSYDVKMKEKGDIPEGYSVSREKKERFSLILESASTNQTSMYLCASTRRRGYEQYFGPGTRLTVT.

This chain links TRBV27 with TRBJ2-7; 7 bases are shared with TRBD1. With 2 bases clipped from V and 6 bases from J, the junction kept 4 bases outside the gene matches. The CDR3 has 13 amino acids. CDR1 and CDR2 from the germline V gene are MNHEY and SMNVEV (reference sequence). This chain's CDR3 is CASSLQTGREQYF. Written as DNA, the CDR3 is TGTGCCAGCAGTTTACAGACAGGGCGCGAGCAGTACTTC.

This clone has just one count. The J gene is TRBJ1-5, the V gene TRBV6-5, with 8 bases matching TRBD1. The germline V gene has CDR1 MNHEY and CDR2 SVGAGI. CDR3 length: 15 residues. The V and J ends lost 6 bases and 4 bases, in that order; junction bases with no gene match: 8. CDR3 loop: CASRDVTGGNQPQHF. DNA of the CDR3: TGTGCCAGCAGGGATGTAACAGGGGGAAATCAGCCCCAGCATTTT.

The gene calls are TRBV7-9 and TRBJ2-2, with D possibly matching TRBD2 (5 bases). V was clipped by 1 base and J by 6 bases, with 9 bases between them. The germline gives CDR1 SEHNR, CDR2 FQNEAQ (reference sequence). This CDR3 is built from 14 residues. The CDR3 coding sequence is TGTGCCAGCAGCTTAGGAGGTAGCGCCGGGGAGCTGTTTTTT. It specifies CASSLGGSAGELFF.

The chain links TRBV7-3 to TRBJ1-2; TRBD1 matches 7 bases. The CDR3 consists of 13 residues. Germline assignment: CDR1 SGHTA and CDR2 FQGTGA. The V and J ends lost 2 bases and 6 bases, in that order; junction bases with no gene match: 3. CDR3 nucleotides: TGTGCCAGCAGCTTATCCCAGGGGGATGGCTACACCTTC. Protein sequence: CASSLSQGDGYTF.

The chain joins TRBV19 to TRBJ1-2; no firm D call. CDR1 and CDR2 from the germline V gene are LNHDA and SQIVND (reference sequence). V dropped 4 bases and J dropped 3 bases, with 9 bases sitting between them. The CDR3 totals 13 residues. The CDR3 DNA is TGTGCCAGTAGTACAAGGGAGTACTATGGCTACACCTTC. Translating it yields CASSTREYYGYTF.

This clone was counted a few times. The rearrangement links TRBV5-1 to TRBJ2-2; 8 bases align to TRBD2. The germline CDR1 and CDR2 sequences are SGHRS and YFSETQ. V gave up 7 bases and J gave up 7 bases; unmatched junction bases: 6. CDR3 length: 13 amino acids. The CDR3 DNA follows: TGCGCCAGCCGCGGACTAGCAAGCGGGGAGCTGTTTTTT. This codes for CASRGLASGELFF. The variable domain in full, completed from reference TRBV5-1 and TRBJ2-2, reads KAGVTQTPRYLIKTRGQQVTLSCSPISGHRSVSWYQQTPGQGLQFLFEYFSETQRNKGNFPGRFSGRQFSNSRSEMNVSTLELGDSALYLCASRGLASGELFFGEGSRLTVL.

This chain uses TRBV21-1 with TRBJ2-5; TRBD2 is taken as the D call from the table, unchecked against the DNA. TRBV21-1 represents a pseudogene. CDR3 length: 16 residues. CDR3 protein: CASSKVLRGMTETQYF. The DNA of the CDR3 is TGTGCCAGCAGCAAAGTTTTACGGGGGATGACAGAGACCCAGTACTTC.

The CDR3 protein is CASSFRDRGSANEKLFF. The CDR3 nucleotides are TGCGCCAGCAGCTTCCGGGACAGGGGCTCAGCTAATGAAAAACTGTTTTTT. The chain is built from TRBV5-1 and TRBJ1-4, with TRBD1 matching 10 bases. Germline V gene data show CDR1 as SGHRS and CDR2 as YFSETQ. The J segment lost 3 bases and the V segment lost 2 bases, leaving 7 bases of the junction unmatched. The CDR3 consists of 17 residues.

This clone showed up just a few times. The CDR3 reads CASSEGDRAADTQYF. The CDR3 region has the DNA TGTGCCAGCAGTGAAGGGGACAGGGCTGCAGATACGCAGTATTTT. The chain links TRBV25-1 to TRBJ2-3; 9 bases align to TRBD1. The germline V gene encodes CDR1 MGHDK and CDR2 SYGVNS. Germline trimming cut 2 bases from V and 4 bases from J; bases unmatched to any gene: 4. This CDR3 is 15 amino acids long.

The chain has TRBV11-2 and TRBJ2-7; 9 positions agree with TRBD1. Germline assignment: CDR1 SGHAT and CDR2 FQNNGV. J lost 3 bases, V lost 4 bases, and 7 bases had no gene match. The CDR3 is 15 amino acids. CDR3 sequence reads: CASSSSTGGFYEQYF. The DNA of the CDR3 is TGTGCCAGCAGCTCCTCGACAGGGGGTTTCTACGAGCAGTACTTC.

This chain links TRBV5-1 with TRBJ1-1, with 8 bases fitting TRBD1. Germline V CDR1 and CDR2: SGHRS, YFSETQ. This CDR3 spans 14 amino acids. J was trimmed by 6 bases and V by 6 bases; bases with no gene match: 10. CDR3 residues: CASNPGTGGSEAFF. The CDR3 bases are TGCGCCAGCAACCCCGGGACAGGTGGATCTGAAGCTTTCTTT.

The chain employs TRBV19 and TRBJ1-1, with a weak D call TRBD1 (5 bases). This CDR3 contains 12 residues. Trimming shortened V by 8 bases and J by 1 base, and 8 bases separated the two germline ends. Germline V gene sequence: CDR1 LNHDA, CDR2 SQIVND (reference sequence). In DNA form, the CDR3 reads TGTGCCAGTGACAGCCGGAACACTGAAGCTTTCTTT. Protein sequence: CASDSRNTEAFF. Supplemented by reference TRBV19 and TRBJ1-1, the full variable domain reads DGGITQSPKYLFRKEGQNVTLSCEQNLNHDAMYWYRQDPGQGLRLIYYSQIVNDFQKGDIAEGYSVSREKKESFPLTVTSAQKNPTAFYLCASDSRNTEAFFGQGTRLTVV.

The gene calls are TRBV29-1 and TRBJ1-2; TRBD1 agrees at 8 bases. This CDR3 has 12 amino acids. Trimming removed 3 bases from V and 8 bases from J; junction bases left unmatched: 5. Germline CDR1 reads SQVTM; CDR2 reads ANQGSEA. CDR3 bases: TGCAGCGTTGAGGGGACAGGAGAGGGCTACACCTTC. Its protein is CSVEGTGEGYTF.

The CDR3: CASSPDRVGEKLFF. For the CDR3, the DNA is TGCGCCAGCAGCCCGGACAGGGTAGGAGAAAAACTGTTTTTT. The V and J genes are TRBV5-1 and TRBJ1-4; TRBD1 matches at 8 bases. Germline V gives CDR1 SGHRS, CDR2 YFSETQ. This CDR3 has 14 residues. With V trimmed by 4 bases and J by 8 bases, 7 bases remained unmatched.

This clone has only one observation. The chain has TRBV9 and TRBJ2-1, with 13 bases that match TRBD2. In germline, CDR1 is SGDLS, CDR2 YYNGEE. The V gene end was trimmed by 4 bases and the J gene end by 6 bases; junction bases not matched to a gene: 4. The CDR3 runs to 15 residues. DNA for the CDR3: TGTGCCAGCAGCACTAGCGGGGGGGCCATCAATGAGCAGTTCTTC. It specifies CASSTSGGAINEQFF.

The chain has TRBV28 and TRBJ2-7; tentative D call: TRBD2 (5 bases). The CDR3 is 10 residues long. Germline V CDR1 and CDR2: MDHEN, SYDVKM. V was cut by 11 bases and J by 2 bases, with 7 bases left in between. The CDR3 DNA is TGTGCCGCGGGTCCCTACGAGCAGTACTTC. This gives the protein CAAGPYEQYF.

This chain links TRBV7-2 with TRBJ2-3; no clear D gene. Germline V gene sequence: CDR1 SGHTA, CDR2 FQGNSA. The CDR3 sequence is 13 residues long. V lost 2 bases and J lost 5, with 8 bases in between. The DNA of the CDR3 is TGTGCCAGCAGCTTAAGAGTCCAAGATACGCAGTATTTT. Its translation: CASSLRVQDTQYF.

The V gene is TRBV7-3, the J gene TRBJ1-2; D unresolved. The CDR3 runs 13 residues. With 5 bases removed from V and 6 bases from J, the gap between germline ends came to 13 bases. Germline assignment: CDR1 SGHTA and CDR2 FQGTGA. The DNA for the CDR3 is TGTGCCAGCAGCCCCCGCCACGCGGATGGCTACACCTTC. Amino acid sequence: CASSPRHADGYTF.

The V call is TRBV6-5, the J call TRBJ1-5; TRBD1 matches at 8 bases. CDR1 is MNHEY, CDR2 SVGAGI, per germline. This CDR3 is built from 15 residues. Unmatched junction bases numbered 2, after V lost 4 bases and J lost 0 bases. This CDR3 reads CASSSQGDSNQPQHF. CDR3 nucleotide sequence: TGTGCCAGCAGTTCACAGGGGGATAGCAATCAGCCCCAGCATTTT.

There are many counts of this clone. The chain links TRBV4-1 to TRBJ1-5, with D uncertain. The CDR3 extends over 15 amino acids. The V end lost 3 bases, the J end lost 6 bases, and 15 bases lay between the germline ends. Germline CDR1 and CDR2: MGHRA and YSYEKL. The DNA for the CDR3 is TGCGCCAGCAGCCACTTAGTATCGGGGTTTCAGCCCCAGCATTTT. Its translation is CASSHLVSGFQPQHF.

The rearrangement uses TRBV2 and TRBJ1-1; D is perhaps TRBD1 (5 bases). The CDR3 length is 13 residues. Germline V gives CDR1 SNHLY, CDR2 FYNNEI. V was pared by 4 bases and J by 4 bases, with 10 bases between. The CDR3 nucleotides are TGTGCCAGCAGTGGGGGGGTGGGCACTGAAGCTTTCTTT. It codes for CASSGGVGTEAFF.